The 3 T cell receptor beta chains presented below share a single source sample, sequenced in a study of PD-1 blockade in classical Hodgkin lymphoma. Clones were sequenced by immunoSEQ multiplex PCR, and TCRdb holds only the in-frame ones, with some missing. This sample has fewer than 25,000 clones, with 90% to 95% found just once. Time point given: newly diagnosed, previously untreated cHL patient sample. Negative magnetic selection isolated CD4+ T cells from thawed PBMCs. Sequenced input: CD4+ T cells from blood. The receptors originated from a human donor with classical Hodgkin lymphoma.

The chain carries TRBV10-3 and TRBJ1-5; D uncertain. This CDR3 is built from 14 residues. The germline V and J ends were trimmed by 2 bases and 9 bases, with 14 bases remaining between them. Germline V gene sequence: CDR1 ENHRY, CDR2 SYGVKD. This CDR3 reads CAISEDGLNAPQHF. The CDR3 DNA sequence: TGTGCCATCAGTGAGGACGGCCTCAATGCGCCCCAGCATTTT.

V and J are TRBV6-5 and TRBJ1-1, with a weak D call TRBD1 (6 bases). The CDR3 has 15 amino acids. Germline values: CDR1 MNHEY, CDR2 SVGAGI. V was cut by 0 bases and J by 3 bases, with 11 bases left in between. CDR3 coding DNA: TGTGCCAGCAGTTACTCTATCAGGGGCCACACTGAAGCTTTCTTT. Encoded protein: CASSYSIRGHTEAFF.

CDR3 nucleotide sequence: TGTGCCAGCAGCCGGACTAGCGGGGAAACCTACGAGCAGTACTTC. Amino acid sequence: CASSRTSGETYEQYF. The chain links TRBV7-2 to TRBJ2-7; 12 nucleotides match TRBD2. V shed 5 bases, J shed 2 bases, and the junction held 4 bases outside the gene matches. CDR1 and CDR2 (germline): SGHTA, FQGNSA. This CDR3 is built from 15 residues.